A single sample gave rise to the 22 T cell receptor beta chains below, sequenced in a study of OX40 agonist ivuxolimab in advanced cancers. Method: immunoSEQ multiplex PCR; TCRdb's copy keeps in-frame clones and lacks some. Altogether around 98,000 clones are present, 87% being singletons, with the ten largest covering roughly 0.52%. The specimen was CD4+ or CD8+ T cells sorted from blood, collected in a trial of the OX40 agonist ivuxolimab. The receptor source for this set is an adult with an advanced solid tumor such as melanoma, head and neck, liver or kidney cancer.

The chain joins TRBV18 to TRBJ1-1; D ambiguous. Germline CDR1 KGHSH, CDR2 LQKENI. The CDR3 runs 15 residues. V lost 1 base and J 1 base, leaving 10 bases between the germline ends. CDR3 sequence: CASSPLSSRNTEAFF. The CDR3 DNA follows: TGTGCCAGCTCACCACTCAGCAGTAGGAACACTGAAGCTTTCTTT.

This sequence joins TRBV2 and TRBJ2-2; 8 nucleotides align to TRBD2. The trim removed 11 bases at V and 4 bases at J, leaving 9 bases unmatched. The germline V gene encodes CDR1 SNHLY and CDR2 FYNNEI. The length of the CDR3 is 14 residues. Here the CDR3 DNA reads TGTGCCTCGTCGGGGGGGCGGGGCACCGGGGAGCTGTTTTTT. This gives the protein CASSGGRGTGELFF.

The CDR3 loop is CASSESHAGNEQFF. The CDR3 bases are TGCGCCAGCAGTGAGTCCCATGCGGGAAATGAGCAGTTCTTC. This chain links TRBV10-1 with TRBJ2-1, with D possibly matching TRBD2 (6 bases). Trimming left V 0 bases short and J 7 bases short, with 10 bases between. The germline CDR1 and CDR2 sequences are WNHNN and SYGVQD (reference sequence). This CDR3 is built from 14 residues.

The chain recombines TRBV5-6 with TRBJ2-2; TRBD1 agrees at 9 bases. In germline, CDR1 is SGHDT, CDR2 YYEEEE. This CDR3 region has 17 residues. V was clipped by 5 bases and J by 1 base; unmatched bases: 9. CDR3 amino acids: CASSHLRGQGNTGELFF. The CDR3 DNA follows: TGTGCCAGCAGTCACCTGAGGGGACAGGGGAACACCGGGGAGCTGTTTTTT.

This clone appeared a single time. V gene TRBV18 combines with J gene TRBJ2-4, with a possible D match to TRBD1 (5 bases). CDR3 length: 17 residues. V shed 0 bases and J shed 1 base, with 13 bases lying between them. Germline V gene lookup returns CDR1 KGHSH and CDR2 LQKENI. The CDR3 spells CASSPPGSAGAKNIQYF. Written as DNA, the CDR3 is TGTGCCAGCTCACCACCGGGTAGTGCAGGGGCCAAAAACATTCAGTACTTC.

The rearrangement joins TRBV6-5 to TRBJ1-3; D is unclear. CDR1 and CDR2 (germline): MNHEY, SVGAGI. V dropped 5 bases and J dropped 0 bases, with 11 bases sitting between them. The CDR3 has 15 residues. The CDR3 region is CASSPPGRSGNTIYF. CDR3 nucleotide sequence: TGTGCCAGCAGTCCGCCCGGCCGCTCTGGAAACACCATATATTTT.

The chain employs TRBV29-1 and TRBJ1-5; 11 positions agree with TRBD1. Per the germline V gene, CDR1 is SQVTM and CDR2 is ANQGSEA. With V trimmed by 5 bases and J by 5 bases, 5 bases remained unmatched. The CDR3 contains 14 residues. CDR3 protein: CSVKGDRGDQPQHF. CDR3 sequence (DNA): TGCAGCGTTAAGGGGGACAGGGGGGATCAGCCCCAGCATTTT.

The chain links TRBV10-3 to TRBJ1-1; a weak D match, TRBD1 (5 bases). In germline, CDR1 is ENHRY, CDR2 SYGVKD. V was pared by 4 bases and J by 2 bases, with 11 bases between. The CDR3 extends over 14 amino acids. The CDR3 sequence is CAISGGRRNTEAFF. CDR3 sequence (DNA): TGTGCCATCAGTGGGGGCAGGAGAAACACTGAAGCTTTCTTT.

This clone is a singleton in its sample. The rearrangement links TRBV19 to TRBJ1-5; 10 positions agree with TRBD1. Germline loops: CDR1 LNHDA, CDR2 SQIVND (reference sequence). The CDR3 extends over 13 amino acids. V was clipped by 6 bases and J by 7 bases; unmatched bases: 3. The CDR3 DNA reads TGTGCCAGTAGCCGGACAGGGGGACAGCCCCAGCATTTT. Residues: CASSRTGGQPQHF.

This clone was counted once. This chain uses TRBV18 with TRBJ2-1, with TRBD2 matching over 7 bases. J gave up 5 bases and V 2 bases, and 6 bases lay outside the gene matches. CDR1 and CDR2 from the germline V gene are KGHSH and LQKENI. The CDR3 extends over 15 amino acids. The CDR3, as DNA: TGTGCCAGCTCACCAGCGGGGGTGCGGAACAATGAGCAGTTCTTC. This translates into CASSPAGVRNNEQFF.

This clone was picked up one time. The chain links TRBV28 to TRBJ1-1, with 7 bases aligning to TRBD1. Germline-derived CDR1 and CDR2 are MDHEN and SYDVKM. The junction had 7 bases not matched to a gene; V was cut back by 8 bases and J by 4 bases. This CDR3 spans 13 amino acids. The CDR3 nucleotides are TGTGCCAGCCAGACAGGGTCGAGCACTGAAGCTTTCTTT. Its translation: CASQTGSSTEAFF.

The chain couples TRBV5-1 to TRBJ2-1; 10 nucleotides line up with TRBD1. The J segment lost 5 bases and the V segment lost 4 bases, leaving 9 bases of the junction unmatched. This CDR3 is built from 16 residues. The germline gives CDR1 SGHRS, CDR2 YFSETQ. The DNA for the CDR3 is TGCGCCAGCAGCCCGGGGGGGACAGGGGTTCACAATGAGCAGTTCTTC. Translated, it gives CASSPGGTGVHNEQFF. Supplemented by reference TRBV5-1 and TRBJ2-1, the full variable domain reads KAGVTQTPRYLIKTRGQQVTLSCSPISGHRSVSWYQQTPGQGLQFLFEYFSETQRNKGNFPGRFSGRQFSNSRSEMNVSTLELGDSALYLCASSPGGTGVHNEQFFGPGTRLTVL.

V usage is TRBV5-1 and J usage is TRBJ1-4, with unresolved D. The CDR3 is 15 amino acids. The germline CDR1 and CDR2 sequences are SGHRS and YFSETQ. With 1 base removed from V and 0 bases from J, the gap between germline ends came to 7 bases. CDR3 in amino acids: CASSLRPATNEKLFF. In nucleotides, the CDR3 is TGCGCCAGCAGCTTGCGTCCAGCAACTAATGAAAAACTGTTTTTT.

This sequence joins TRBV19 and TRBJ1-1, with 7 nucleotides matching TRBD1. The junction had 6 bases not matched to a gene; V was cut back by 4 bases and J by 7 bases. This CDR3 has 13 amino acids. Germline V CDR1 and CDR2: LNHDA, SQIVND (reference sequence). CDR3: CASSTLDRDEAFF. In DNA, the CDR3 is TGTGCCAGTAGTACCCTAGACAGGGATGAAGCTTTCTTT.

The rearrangement joins TRBV29-1 to TRBJ2-2, with D uncertain. The CDR3 spans 11 residues. Germline CDR1 is SQVTM and CDR2 is ANQGSEA. Trimming took off 4 bases at V and 3 bases at J, with 3 bases between the two ends. The CDR3 here is CSVGDTGELFF. CDR3 nucleotide sequence: TGCAGCGTTGGGGACACCGGGGAGCTGTTTTTT.

The chain employs TRBV10-3 and TRBJ2-5; 9 nucleotides agree with TRBD1. The CDR3 consists of 14 residues. V was pared by 6 bases and J by 4 bases, with 6 bases of the junction left unmatched. Germline V gene data show CDR1 as ENHRY and CDR2 as SYGVKD. CDR3 protein: CAIRGQGTGETQYF. The DNA for the CDR3 is TGTGCCATCAGGGGACAGGGTACGGGAGAGACCCAGTACTTC.

This clone was counted a single time. This chain joins TRBV5-1 and TRBJ1-2, with D maybe TRBD1 (5 bases). The CDR3 covers 14 residues. The germline V and J ends were trimmed by 3 bases and 6 bases, with 15 bases remaining between them. Germline CDR1 SGHRS, CDR2 YFSETQ. The CDR3 protein is CASSSARGVDGYTF. As DNA, the CDR3 is TGCGCCAGCAGCTCGGCTCGGGGGGTGGATGGCTACACCTTC. The full variable domain, with the rest looked up from reference TRBV5-1 and TRBJ1-2, is KAGVTQTPRYLIKTRGQQVTLSCSPISGHRSVSWYQQTPGQGLQFLFEYFSETQRNKGNFPGRFSGRQFSNSRSEMNVSTLELGDSALYLCASSSARGVDGYTFGSGTRLTVV.

The J gene is TRBJ2-7, the V gene TRBV6-5; 9 bases are shared with TRBD1. The V gene end was trimmed by 7 bases and the J gene end by 1 base; junction bases not matched to a gene: 8. CDR3 length: 15 residues. CDR1 and CDR2 (germline): MNHEY, SVGAGI. DNA for the CDR3: TGTGCCAGCAACCCCACCGGGACAGGGTCCTACGAGCAGTACTTC. Protein sequence: CASNPTGTGSYEQYF.

CDR3 sequence: CASSEFIPSGGAHEQYF. The CDR3 DNA is TGTGCCAGCAGTGAATTCATCCCGAGTGGGGGGGCCCACGAGCAGTACTTC. This chain connects TRBV6-1 to TRBJ2-7; D possibly corresponds to TRBD2 (7 bases). The germline V and J ends were trimmed by 2 bases and 5 bases, with 22 bases remaining between them. CDR3 length: 17 amino acids. Germline V gene sequence: CDR1 MNHNS, CDR2 SASEGT.

The chain links TRBV4-3 to TRBJ2-3; 8 bases fit TRBD1. This CDR3 is 15 amino acids long. Germline V gives CDR1 LGHNA, CDR2 YSLEER. V lost 4 bases, J lost 2 bases, and 5 bases stayed unmatched. The CDR3 nucleotides read TGCGCCAGCAGCCCCGGACAGGGACACACAGATACGCAGTATTTT. Its translation: CASSPGQGHTDTQYF.

The V call is TRBV4-3, the J call TRBJ2-2; the D is unclear. The germline V gene encodes CDR1 LGHNA and CDR2 YSLEER. Trimming left V 0 bases short and J 3 bases short, with 14 bases between. The CDR3 has 17 residues. The CDR3 nucleotides read TGCGCCAGCAGCCAAGAGCTGCAAAGCGTGCACACCGGGGAGCTGTTTTTT. This encodes CASSQELQSVHTGELFF.

The V gene is TRBV9, the J gene TRBJ2-3; D unresolved. The length of the CDR3 is 14 residues. Trimming removed 0 bases from V and 5 bases from J, with 10 bases in between. Germline CDR1 and CDR2: SGDLS and YYNGEE. CDR3: CASSVVNRGDTQYF. The CDR3 DNA is TGTGCCAGCAGCGTAGTTAACAGAGGAGATACGCAGTATTTT.